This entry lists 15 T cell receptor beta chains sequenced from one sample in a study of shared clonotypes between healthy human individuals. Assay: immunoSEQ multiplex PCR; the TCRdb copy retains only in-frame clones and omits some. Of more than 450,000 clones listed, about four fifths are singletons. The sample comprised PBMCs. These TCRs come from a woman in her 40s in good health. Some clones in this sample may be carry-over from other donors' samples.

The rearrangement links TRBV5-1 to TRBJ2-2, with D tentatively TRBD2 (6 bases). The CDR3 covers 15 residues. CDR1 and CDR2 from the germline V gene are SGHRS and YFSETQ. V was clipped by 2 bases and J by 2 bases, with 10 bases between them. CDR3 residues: CASSLGEVNTGELFF. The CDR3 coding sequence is TGCGCCAGCAGCTTAGGGGAGGTAAACACCGGGGAGCTGTTTTTT.

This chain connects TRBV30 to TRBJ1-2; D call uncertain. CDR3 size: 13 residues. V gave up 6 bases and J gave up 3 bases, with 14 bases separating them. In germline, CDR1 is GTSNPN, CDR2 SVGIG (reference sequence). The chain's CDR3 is CACSPGPDYGYTF. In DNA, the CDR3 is TGTGCCTGCTCCCCCGGGCCCGACTATGGCTACACCTTC.

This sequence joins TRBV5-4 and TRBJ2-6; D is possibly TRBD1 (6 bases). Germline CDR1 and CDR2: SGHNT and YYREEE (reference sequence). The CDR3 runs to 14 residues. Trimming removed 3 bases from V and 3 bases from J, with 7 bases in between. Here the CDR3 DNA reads TGTGCCAGCAGCTGGGGGCTTGGGGCCAACGTCCTGACTTTC. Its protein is CASSWGLGANVLTF.

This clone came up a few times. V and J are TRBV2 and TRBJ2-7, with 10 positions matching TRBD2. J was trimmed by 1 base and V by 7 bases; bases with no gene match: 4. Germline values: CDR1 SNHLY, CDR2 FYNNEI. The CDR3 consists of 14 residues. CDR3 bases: TGTGCCAGCAACCTGGGACTAGCGTCCTACGAGCAGTACTTC. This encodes CASNLGLASYEQYF.

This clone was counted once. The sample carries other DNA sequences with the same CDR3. In DNA, the CDR3 is TGTGCCAGCAGCCCCCAAAGCGCCTCCAGGGGTTACGAGCAGTACTTC. Protein product: CASSPQSASRGYEQYF. The chain couples TRBV11-2 to TRBJ2-7, with a weak D call TRBD1 (6 bases). Germline V lookup: CDR1 SGHAT, CDR2 FQNNGV. The CDR3 is made up of 16 amino acids. V dropped 5 bases and J dropped 4 bases, with 21 bases sitting between them. The full variable domain, with the rest looked up from reference TRBV11-2 and TRBJ2-7, is EAGVAQSPRYKIIEKRQSVAFWCNPISGHATLYWYQQILGQGPKLLIQFQNNGVVDDSQLPKDRFSAERLKGVDSTLKIQPAKLEDSAVYLCASSPQSASRGYEQYFGPGTRLTVT.

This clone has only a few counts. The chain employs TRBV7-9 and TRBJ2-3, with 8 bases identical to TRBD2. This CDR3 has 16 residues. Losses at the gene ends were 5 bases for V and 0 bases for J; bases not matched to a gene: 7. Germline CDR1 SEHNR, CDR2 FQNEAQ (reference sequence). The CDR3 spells CASSGGLVHSTDTQYF. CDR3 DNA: TGTGCCAGCAGCGGGGGACTAGTCCATAGCACAGATACGCAGTATTTT. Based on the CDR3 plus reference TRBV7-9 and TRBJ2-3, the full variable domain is DTGVSQNPRHKITKRGQNVTFRCDPISEHNRLYWYRQTLGQGPEFLTYFQNEAQLEKSRLLSDRFSAERPKGSFSTLEIQRTEQGDSAMYLCASSGGLVHSTDTQYFGPGTRLTVL.

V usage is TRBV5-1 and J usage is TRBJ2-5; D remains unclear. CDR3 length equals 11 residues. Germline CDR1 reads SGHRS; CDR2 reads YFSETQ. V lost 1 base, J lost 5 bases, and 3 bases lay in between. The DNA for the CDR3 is TGCGCCAGCAGCTTGTTCGAGACCCAGTACTTC. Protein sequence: CASSLFETQYF. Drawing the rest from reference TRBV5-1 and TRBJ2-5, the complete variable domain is KAGVTQTPRYLIKTRGQQVTLSCSPISGHRSVSWYQQTPGQGLQFLFEYFSETQRNKGNFPGRFSGRQFSNSRSEMNVSTLELGDSALYLCASSLFETQYFGPGTRLLVL.

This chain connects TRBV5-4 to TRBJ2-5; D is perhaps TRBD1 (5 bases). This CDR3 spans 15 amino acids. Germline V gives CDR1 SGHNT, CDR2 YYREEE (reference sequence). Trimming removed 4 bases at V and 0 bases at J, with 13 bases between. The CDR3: CASSNTRQNQETQYF. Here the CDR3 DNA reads TGTGCCAGCAGCAACACCAGACAGAACCAAGAGACCCAGTACTTC.

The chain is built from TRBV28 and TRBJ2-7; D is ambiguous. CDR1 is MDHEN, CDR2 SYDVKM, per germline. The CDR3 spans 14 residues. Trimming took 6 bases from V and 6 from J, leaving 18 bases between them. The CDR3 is CASRTDPRAGEQYF. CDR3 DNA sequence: TGTGCCAGCAGGACCGACCCCCGGGCTGGCGAGCAGTACTTC.

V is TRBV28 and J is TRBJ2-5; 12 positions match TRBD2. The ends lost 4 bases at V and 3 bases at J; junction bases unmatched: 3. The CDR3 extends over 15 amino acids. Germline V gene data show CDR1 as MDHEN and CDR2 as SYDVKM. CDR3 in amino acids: CASSSRLAGEETQYF. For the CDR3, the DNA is TGTGCCAGCAGTTCCCGACTAGCGGGAGAAGAGACCCAGTACTTC.

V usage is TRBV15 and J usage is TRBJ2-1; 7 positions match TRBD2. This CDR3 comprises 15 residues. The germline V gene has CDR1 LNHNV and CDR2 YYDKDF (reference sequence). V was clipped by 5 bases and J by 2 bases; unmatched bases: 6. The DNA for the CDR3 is TGTGCCACCAGCCGGGACTACGCCGCCTACAATGAGCAGTTCTTC. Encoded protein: CATSRDYAAYNEQFF.

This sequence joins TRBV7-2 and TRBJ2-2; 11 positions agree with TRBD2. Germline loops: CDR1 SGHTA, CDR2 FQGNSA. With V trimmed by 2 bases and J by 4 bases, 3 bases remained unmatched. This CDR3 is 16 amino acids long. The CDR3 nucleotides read TGTGCCAGCAGCTTAACTAGCGGGAGTCGCACCGGGGAGCTGTTTTTT. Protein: CASSLTSGSRTGELFF. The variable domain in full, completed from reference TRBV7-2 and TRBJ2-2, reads GAGVSQSPSNKVTEKGKDVELRCDPISGHTALYWYRQSLGQGLEFLIYFQGNSAPDKSGLPSDRFSAERTGGSVSTLTIQRTQQEDSAVYLCASSLTSGSRTGELFFGEGSRLTVL.

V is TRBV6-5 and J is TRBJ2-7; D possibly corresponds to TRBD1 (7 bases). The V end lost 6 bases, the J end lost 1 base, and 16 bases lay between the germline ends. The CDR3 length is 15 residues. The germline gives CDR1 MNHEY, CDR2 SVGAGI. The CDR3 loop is CASSPRGTQSYEQYF. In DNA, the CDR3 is TGTGCCAGCAGCCCCAGGGGGACTCAGTCCTACGAGCAGTACTTC.

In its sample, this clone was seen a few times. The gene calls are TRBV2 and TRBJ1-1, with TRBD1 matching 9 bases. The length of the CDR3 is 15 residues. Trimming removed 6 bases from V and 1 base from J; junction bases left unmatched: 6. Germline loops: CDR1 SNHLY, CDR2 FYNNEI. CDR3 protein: CASRPDRGANTEAFF. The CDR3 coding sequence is TGTGCCAGCAGACCCGACAGGGGGGCGAACACTGAAGCTTTCTTT.

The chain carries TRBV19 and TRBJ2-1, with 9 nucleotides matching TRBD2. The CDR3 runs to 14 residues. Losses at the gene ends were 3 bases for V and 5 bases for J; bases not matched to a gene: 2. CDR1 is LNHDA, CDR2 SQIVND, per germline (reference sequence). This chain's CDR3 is CASSIIAGDNEQFF. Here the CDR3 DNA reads TGTGCCAGTAGTATCATAGCGGGAGACAATGAGCAGTTCTTC.